These T cell receptor beta chains were read from a single sample in a study of early T cells in non-severe SARS-CoV-2 infection. TCRdb itself ran the 5' RACE reads through MiXCR, one entry per CDR3 protein. The table shows some 25,000 distinct CDR3 sequences, with more than 4% occurring only once. Sequencing was done on a sample of whole blood. Receptors were obtained from an adult who was a healthcare worker with PCR-confirmed SARS-CoV-2 infection or an uninfected control (not recorded which). The CDR3 runs from the conserved cysteine through the conserved F or W. Fields, in order: D gene, V gene, CDR3 length, J gene, clone size, CDR3 DNA, CDR3 protein. The D gene is left open where the match is weak. A clone size is listed for some rows: how often the clone was seen (once, few, many), or a class if it is expanded.

D gene: -
V gene: TRBV12-3/TRBV12-4
CDR3 length: 16
J gene: TRBJ1-3
clone size: many
CDR3 DNA: TGTGCCAGCAGTTCCTTGGGTTGGCTCTCTGGAAACACCATATATTTT
CDR3 protein: CASSSLGWLSGNTIYF

D gene: -
V gene: TRBV29-1
CDR3 length: 13
J gene: TRBJ2-7
clone size: many
CDR3 DNA: TGCAGCGCTACGACTGTAAGCTCCTACGAGCAGTACTTC
CDR3 protein: CSATTVSSYEQYF

D gene: TRBD2
V gene: TRBV20-1
CDR3 length: 15
J gene: TRBJ2-1
clone size: many
CDR3 DNA: TGCAGTGCTAGAAGAACTAGCGGGGGTTACAATGAGCAGTTCTTC
CDR3 protein: CSARRTSGGYNEQFF

D gene: -
V gene: TRBV12-3/TRBV12-4
CDR3 length: 12
J gene: TRBJ1-2
clone size: -
CDR3 DNA: TGTGCCAGCAGTTTAGCTAGCTATGGCTACACCTTC
CDR3 protein: CASSLASYGYTF

D gene: TRBD2
V gene: TRBV4-3
CDR3 length: 15
J gene: TRBJ2-7
clone size: many
CDR3 DNA: TGCGCCAGCAGCCTTGGACTAGCGGGTTCCTACGAGCAGTACTTC
CDR3 protein: CASSLGLAGSYEQYF

D gene: -
V gene: TRBV6-5
CDR3 length: 14
J gene: TRBJ2-7
clone size: -
CDR3 DNA: TGTGCCAGCAGTCGCCGACTTGGGTATCTCGAGCAGTACTTC
CDR3 protein: CASSRRLGYLEQYF

D gene: -
V gene: TRBV27
CDR3 length: 13
J gene: TRBJ1-3
clone size: -
CDR3 DNA: TGTGCCAGCAGTTCCCGCCCTGGAAACACCATATATTTT
CDR3 protein: CASSSRPGNTIYF

D gene: TRBD1
V gene: TRBV2
CDR3 length: 14
J gene: TRBJ2-7
clone size: many
CDR3 DNA: TGTGCCAGCAGCGCCGGGACAGGGACTTTCGAGCAGTACTTC
CDR3 protein: CASSAGTGTFEQYF

D gene: TRBD2
V gene: TRBV20-1
CDR3 length: 16
J gene: TRBJ2-1
clone size: many
CDR3 DNA: TGCAGTGCTAGAGTGGCAAGCGGGGGGTATTACACTGAGCAGTTCTTC
CDR3 protein: CSARVASGGYYTEQFF

D gene: -
V gene: TRBV11-2
CDR3 length: 12
J gene: TRBJ2-7
clone size: medium-sized
CDR3 DNA: TGTGCCAGCAGCTTAGGCGTTCACGAGCAGTACTTC
CDR3 protein: CASSLGVHEQYF

D gene: -
V gene: TRBV5-4
CDR3 length: 13
J gene: TRBJ2-7
clone size: many
CDR3 DNA: TGTGCCAGCAGCCGGGACCTTGGGTACGAGCAGTACTTC
CDR3 protein: CASSRDLGYEQYF

D gene: TRBD1
V gene: TRBV5-1
CDR3 length: 14
J gene: TRBJ1-2
clone size: many
CDR3 DNA: TGCGCCAGCAGCTCCGGACAGGGGGCTTATGGCTACACCTTC
CDR3 protein: CASSSGQGAYGYTF

D gene: -
V gene: TRBV4-3
CDR3 length: 15
J gene: TRBJ2-1
clone size: many
CDR3 DNA: TGCGCCAGCAGCGGAGCGAACACTCTCTACAATGAGCAGTTCTTC
CDR3 protein: CASSGANTLYNEQFF

D gene: -
V gene: TRBV9
CDR3 length: 13
J gene: TRBJ2-7
clone size: many
CDR3 DNA: TGTGCCAGCAGCCCCGGGGGACCCGGCGAGCAGTACTTC
CDR3 protein: CASSPGGPGEQYF

D gene: -
V gene: TRBV7-6
CDR3 length: 13
J gene: TRBJ2-5
clone size: many
CDR3 DNA: TGTGCCAGCAGCGCCCGCCCCAGAGAGACCCAGTACTTC
CDR3 protein: CASSARPRETQYF

D gene: -
V gene: TRBV5-4
CDR3 length: 14
J gene: TRBJ2-1
clone size: many
CDR3 DNA: TGTGCCAGCAGCTTAAGACAAGTCTACAATGAGCAGTTCTTC
CDR3 protein: CASSLRQVYNEQFF

D gene: TRBD2
V gene: TRBV5-1
CDR3 length: 15
J gene: TRBJ2-1
clone size: many
CDR3 DNA: TGCGCCAGCAGCTTCGGACTAGCGGGAGGAAATGAGCAGTTCTTC
CDR3 protein: CASSFGLAGGNEQFF

D gene: -
V gene: TRBV20-1
CDR3 length: 14
J gene: TRBJ2-7
clone size: many
CDR3 DNA: TGCAGTGCTATCTTCCCAAGCAGATCCTACGAGCAGTACTTC
CDR3 protein: CSAIFPSRSYEQYF

D gene: TRBD2
V gene: TRBV6-1
CDR3 length: 15
J gene: TRBJ2-2
clone size: few
CDR3 DNA: TGTGCCAGCCTTAGAGCGGGAGATTATACCGGGGAGCTGTTTTTT
CDR3 protein: CASLRAGDYTGELFF

D gene: TRBD1
V gene: TRBV6-1
CDR3 length: 17
J gene: TRBJ1-5
clone size: many
CDR3 DNA: TGTGCCAGCAGCCCCCACCTACAGGGGGCGAGGAATCAGCCCCAGCATTTT
CDR3 protein: CASSPHLQGARNQPQHF

D gene: TRBD2
V gene: TRBV27
CDR3 length: 16
J gene: TRBJ2-1
clone size: many
CDR3 DNA: TGTGCCAGCAGTCCACGGATAGCGGGAGGGGCTGATGAGCAGTTCTTC
CDR3 protein: CASSPRIAGGADEQFF

D gene: -
V gene: TRBV3-1
CDR3 length: 14
J gene: TRBJ2-1
clone size: -
CDR3 DNA: TGTGCCAGCAGCCCGGAGGTGGCCGCCACTGGACGACTCTTC
CDR3 protein: CASSPEVAATGRLF

D gene: -
V gene: TRBV7-8
CDR3 length: 14
J gene: TRBJ2-2
clone size: few
CDR3 DNA: TGTGCCAGCAGCTTACGGTGGCTCACCGGGGAGCTGTTTTTT
CDR3 protein: CASSLRWLTGELFF

D gene: -
V gene: TRBV6-5
CDR3 length: 15
J gene: TRBJ2-1
clone size: many
CDR3 DNA: TGTGCCAGCAGTCGACTGACTTTTGCCTACAATGAGCAGTTCTTC
CDR3 protein: CASSRLTFAYNEQFF

D gene: -
V gene: TRBV12-2
CDR3 length: 11
J gene: TRBJ2-1
clone size: many
CDR3 DNA: TGTGCAAGTCGCCCCGGGGATGAGCAGTTCTTC
CDR3 protein: CASRPGDEQFF

D gene: TRBD2
V gene: TRBV9
CDR3 length: 14
J gene: TRBJ2-1
clone size: many
CDR3 DNA: TGTGCCAGTGCGAGCCCCGGACTAGCGGGAGAGCAGTTCTTC
CDR3 protein: CASASPGLAGEQFF